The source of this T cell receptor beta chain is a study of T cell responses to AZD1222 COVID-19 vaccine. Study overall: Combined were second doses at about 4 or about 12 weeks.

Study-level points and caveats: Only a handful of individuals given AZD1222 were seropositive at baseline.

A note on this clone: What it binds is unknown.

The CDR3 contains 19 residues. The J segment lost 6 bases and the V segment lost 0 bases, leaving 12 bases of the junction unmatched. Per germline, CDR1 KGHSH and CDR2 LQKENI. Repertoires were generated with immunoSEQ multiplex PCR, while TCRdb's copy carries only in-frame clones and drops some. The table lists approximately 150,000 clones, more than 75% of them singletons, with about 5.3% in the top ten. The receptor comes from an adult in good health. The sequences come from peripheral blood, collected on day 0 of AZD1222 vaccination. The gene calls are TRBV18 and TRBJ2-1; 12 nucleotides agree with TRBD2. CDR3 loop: CASSPPGLAGIGGRNEQFF. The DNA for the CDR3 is TGTGCCAGCTCACCACCGGGACTAGCGGGCATTGGGGGGCGCAATGAGCAGTTCTTC.